This T cell receptor beta chain was identified in a study of T cells in narcolepsy. Across the whole study: Healthy controls were enrolled alongside patients with narcolepsy type 1 or type 2.

This clone has a handful of counts. The antigen remains undetermined. Germline loops: CDR1 MDHEN, CDR2 SYDVKM. The CDR3 has 13 residues. V shed 6 bases, J shed 16 bases, and the junction held 12 bases outside the gene matches. The data were produced by immunoSEQ multiplex PCR, yet TCRdb's version contains in-frame clones alone and is incomplete. The sample lists some 23,000 clones; about four fifths were seen once. Broader study findings: Comparing one patient's CSF and blood CD4+ clonotypes highlighted HCRT- and TRIB2-specific autoreactive clonotypes. Autoreactive clone sequences were missing from some blood memory CD4+ repertoires.

The chain links TRBV28 to TRBJ1-5; 10 bases agree with TRBD1. The TCR was taken from a human donor with narcolepsy. The material sequenced was CD45RA- memory CD4+ T cells from PBMCs. In DNA form, the CDR3 reads TGTGCCAGCAGCGACTTCACCGGGACAGGGGTTCATTTT. It encodes CASSDFTGTGVHF.